This TCR beta chain was profiled in a study of cytomegalovirus exposure and HLA in healthy donors. Study-level points and caveats: Differences between HLA loci emerged in a later analysis of TCR association rates, with DRB1 most and HLA-C fewest. One cluster of highly shared sequence variants probably arose as a sequencing artifact.

Turning to this clone: No antigen is known for it.

This CDR3 has 15 amino acids. CDR1 KGHSH and CDR2 LQKENI come from the germline V gene. V was pared by 0 bases and J by 0 bases, with 6 bases between. Primers for the PCR totalled 60 Vbeta and 13 Jbeta. Profiling relied on immunoSEQ multiplex PCR, and the TCRdb table lists in-frame clones only, not all of them. The sample table sets out roughly 120,000 clones. Sequencing was done on a sample of PBMCs. This chain links TRBV18 with TRBJ1-3; D call uncertain. This TCR derives from a man aged 30 to 45 in good health and CMV-seronegative. The CDR3: CASSPPGSSGNTIYF. CDR3 DNA: TGTGCCAGCTCACCACCGGGCAGCTCTGGAAACACCATATATTTT. Drawing the rest from reference TRBV18 and TRBJ1-3, the complete variable domain is NAGVMQNPRHLVRRRGQEARLRCSPMKGHSHVYWYRQLPEEGLKFMVYLQKENIIDESGMPKERFSAEFPKEGPSILRIQQVVRGDSAAYFCASSPPGSSGNTIYFGEGSWLTVV.